Reported below is one TCR beta chain. The target antigen is unknown. This specimen comes from a study of cytomegalovirus exposure and HLA in healthy donors. Primers included in the PCR were 60 Vbeta and 13 Jbeta primers. Sequencing used immunoSEQ multiplex PCR; TCRdb keeps in-frame clones, though not all of them. The sample lists more than 40,000 clones, roughly 80% occurring once. General observations from the study: The study dropped some indistinguishable V segments, TRBV6-2 and TRBV6-3 among them.

There are 14 residues in the CDR3. The J segment lost 0 bases and the V segment lost 6 bases, leaving 5 bases of the junction unmatched. Germline V gene sequence: CDR1 MDHEN, CDR2 SYDVKM. Sequencing input: PBMCs. The chain joins TRBV28 to TRBJ2-7; 7 positions agree with TRBD1. The sequence was collected from a man aged 45-65 years in good health and CMV-seronegative. In DNA form, the CDR3 reads TGTGCCAGCAGCTTCGGACAGGCCTCCTACGAGCAGTACTTC. It codes for CASSFGQASYEQYF. Based on the CDR3 plus reference TRBV28 and TRBJ2-7, the full variable domain is DVKVTQSSRYLVKRTGEKVFLECVQDMDHENMFWYRQDPGLGLRLIYFSYDVKMKEKGDIPEGYSVSREKKERFSLILESASTNQTSMYLCASSFGQASYEQYFGPGTRLTVT.